These T cell receptor beta chains were read from a single sample in a study of CD8 T cells in ankylosing spondylitis. Each CDR3 protein gets one entry after TCRdb re-called the 5' RACE reads with MiXCR. Of 750,000 to 850,000 distinct CDR3 sequences in the sample, 12% were seen once. The sequencing input was blood, either unsorted or a sorted T cell fraction (not recorded which). Source of these receptors: a male donor with ankylosing spondylitis. CDR3s include the opening cysteine and the closing phenylalanine or tryptophan. Each record gives: D gene, J gene, clone size, V gene, CDR3 protein, CDR3 DNA. A D gene is named only where the DNA matches it firmly. Size values are once, few and many counts, or a class for expanded clones, and some rows have none.

>.|TRBJ1-4|few|TRBV20-1
CSASRGGGADEKLFF
TGCAGTGCCTCCAGGGGCGGCGGGGCAGATGAAAAACTGTTTTTT
>TRBD1|TRBJ2-3|many|TRBV7-2
CASSLSGTVTDTQYF
TGTGCCAGCAGCCTGTCCGGGACAGTCACAGATACGCAGTATTTT
>.|TRBJ2-2|many|TRBV5-6
CASSLGVYYGELFF
TGTGCCAGCAGCTTGGGGGTTTACTACGGGGAGCTGTTTTTT
>.|TRBJ2-7|few|TRBV5-4
CASSLGPGTRYEQYF
TGTGCCAGCAGCTTGGGGCCGGGAACCCGCTACGAGCAGTACTTC
>.|TRBJ2-1|.|TRBV6-5
CASSYDGAPSYNEQFF
TGTGCCAGCAGTTACGACGGGGCGCCCTCCTACAATGAGCAGTTCTTC
>TRBD2|TRBJ2-3|.|TRBV7-1
CASSSDRPRTSGRMMGGPDTQYF
TGTGCCAGCAGCTCCGACAGGCCGAGAACTAGCGGGAGGATGATGGGCGGCCCAGATACGCAGTATTTT
>.|TRBJ1-5|many|TRBV5-6
CASSLRVGAGQPQHF
TGTGCCAGCAGCTTGCGGGTAGGGGCCGGTCAGCCCCAGCATTTT
>.|TRBJ2-1|few|TRBV5-1
CASSQLPSLMLGYNEQFF
TGCGCCAGCAGCCAACTCCCCAGTTTAATGCTGGGTTACAATGAGCAGTTCTTC
>.|TRBJ2-3|.|TRBV4-1
CASSQLVLVPTHTDTQYF
TGCGCCAGCAGCCAACTTGTGCTAGTCCCGACCCACACAGATACGCAGTATTTT
>.|TRBJ2-1|.|TRBV4-1
CASSQAFLSYNEQFF
TGCGCCAGCAGCCAAGCCTTCCTCTCCTACAATGAGCAGTTCTTC
>TRBD1|TRBJ2-1|.|TRBV5-1
CASSYRQGNEQFF
TGCGCCAGCAGCTACCGACAGGGCAATGAGCAGTTCTTC